Listed below are T cell receptor beta chains from one sample, sequenced in a study of early T cells in non-severe SARS-CoV-2 infection. TCRdb reanalysed the 5' RACE reads using MiXCR and keeps one entry per CDR3 protein. The data contain roughly 43,000 distinct CDR3 sequences, around a quarter of them seen just once; the ten biggest clones take up approximately 4.4%. The sample in question was whole blood, obtained at baseline. These receptors all stem from an adult who was a healthcare worker with PCR-confirmed SARS-CoV-2 infection or an uninfected control (not recorded which). Both conserved end residues are part of each CDR3. The D gene is left open where the match is weak. Rows give clone size only sometimes, using once, few, many, or a class for an expanded clone.

CDR3nt: TGTGCCAGCAGTTCCGGGGAGCTGTTTTTT
CDR3aa: CASSSGELFF
v_gene: TRBV12-3/TRBV12-4
j_gene: TRBJ2-2
d_gene: NA
abundance: few

CDR3nt: TGCGCCAGCAGCTCACGGACAGGGAACGTCTACGAGCAGTACTTC
CDR3aa: CASSSRTGNVYEQYF
v_gene: TRBV4-1
j_gene: TRBJ2-7
d_gene: TRBD1
abundance: few

CDR3nt: TGTGCCAGCAGCCCCCTGTGGACAGGAAACACTGAAGCTTTCTTT
CDR3aa: CASSPLWTGNTEAFF
v_gene: TRBV6-6
j_gene: TRBJ1-1
d_gene: TRBD1
abundance: few

CDR3nt: TGCAGCGTCGCGACAGGATTCTACGAGCAGTACTTC
CDR3aa: CSVATGFYEQYF
v_gene: TRBV29-1
j_gene: TRBJ2-7
d_gene: NA
abundance: NA

CDR3nt: TGTGCCAGCAGTTTGGGGCGGGGGGGCGTCGGAGCAGATACGCAGTATTTT
CDR3aa: CASSLGRGGVGADTQYF
v_gene: TRBV12-3/TRBV12-4
j_gene: TRBJ2-3
d_gene: TRBD2
abundance: few

CDR3nt: TGTGCCAGCCAGACAGGGATCACTGAAGCTTTCTTT
CDR3aa: CASQTGITEAFF
v_gene: TRBV5-5
j_gene: TRBJ1-1
d_gene: TRBD1
abundance: NA

CDR3nt: TGTGCCAGCAGCCTGAGTTCTGGGGTGGCTGGAAACACCATATATTTT
CDR3aa: CASSLSSGVAGNTIYF
v_gene: TRBV12-3/TRBV12-4
j_gene: TRBJ1-3
d_gene: NA
abundance: many

CDR3nt: TGTGCCAGCAGCTTAAGAGGGGGAGGGAGGGCCAAAAACATTCAGTACTTC
CDR3aa: CASSLRGGGRAKNIQYF
v_gene: TRBV7-2
j_gene: TRBJ2-4
d_gene: NA
abundance: NA

CDR3nt: TGTGCTAGCAGCTTTTTACAAGAGACCCAGTACTTC
CDR3aa: CASSFLQETQYF
v_gene: TRBV7-7
j_gene: TRBJ2-5
d_gene: NA
abundance: few

CDR3nt: TGTGCCAGCGAGGGACAGGAATCCATGAACACTGAAGCTTTCTTT
CDR3aa: CASEGQESMNTEAFF
v_gene: TRBV2
j_gene: TRBJ1-1
d_gene: TRBD1
abundance: NA

CDR3nt: TGTGCCAGCAGCTCCGGCGGGGAGCTGTTTTTT
CDR3aa: CASSSGGELFF
v_gene: TRBV7-9
j_gene: TRBJ2-2
d_gene: NA
abundance: few

CDR3nt: TGTGCTAGTGGTTTGTATGCGGGCATCTATGGCTACACCTTC
CDR3aa: CASGLYAGIYGYTF
v_gene: TRBV12-5
j_gene: TRBJ1-2
d_gene: NA
abundance: few

CDR3nt: TGTGCCAGCAGTTTCCCGACTCCCGGGACTGAAGCTTTCTTT
CDR3aa: CASSFPTPGTEAFF
v_gene: TRBV12-3/TRBV12-4
j_gene: TRBJ1-1
d_gene: NA
abundance: few

CDR3nt: TGTGCCAGCTCACCAGAGGCGGGGGGGCCTGCAGATACGCAGTATTTT
CDR3aa: CASSPEAGGPADTQYF
v_gene: TRBV18
j_gene: TRBJ2-3
d_gene: TRBD2
abundance: NA

CDR3nt: TGCGCCACCAAGGGGGAAGACTATGGCTACACCTTC
CDR3aa: CATKGEDYGYTF
v_gene: TRBV5-1
j_gene: TRBJ1-2
d_gene: NA
abundance: few

CDR3nt: TGCGCCAGCAGCCAAGATCTAGGACAGGGGGCGCCCCCCTATGGCTACACCTTC
CDR3aa: CASSQDLGQGAPPYGYTF
v_gene: TRBV4-3
j_gene: TRBJ1-2
d_gene: TRBD1
abundance: NA

CDR3nt: TGTGCCAGCAGCTTAGAACGGGGGGGCCTCACCGGGGAGCTGTTTTTT
CDR3aa: CASSLERGGLTGELFF
v_gene: TRBV7-6
j_gene: TRBJ2-2
d_gene: TRBD2
abundance: few

CDR3nt: TGCGCCAGCAGCTTGGAAGGGAACACTGAAGCTTTCTTT
CDR3aa: CASSLEGNTEAFF
v_gene: TRBV5-1
j_gene: TRBJ1-1
d_gene: NA
abundance: NA

CDR3nt: TGTGCCAGCAGCTTTGACAGCCCGAACACTGAAGCTTTCTTT
CDR3aa: CASSFDSPNTEAFF
v_gene: TRBV5-6
j_gene: TRBJ1-1
d_gene: NA
abundance: NA

CDR3nt: TGTGCCAGCAGCCAAGTGGAGGCAGGGGGTGTCCTCCACTTT
CDR3aa: CASSQVEAGGVLHF
v_gene: TRBV4-2
j_gene: TRBJ1-6
d_gene: TRBD1
abundance: NA

CDR3nt: TGTGCCAGCAGCCCCGACCTGGGGATTGCTGAAAAACTGTTTTTT
CDR3aa: CASSPDLGIAEKLFF
v_gene: TRBV7-2
j_gene: TRBJ1-4
d_gene: NA
abundance: few

CDR3nt: TGTGCCAGCAGCTTAGCACAGTACTATGGCTACACCTTC
CDR3aa: CASSLAQYYGYTF
v_gene: TRBV7-9
j_gene: TRBJ1-2
d_gene: NA
abundance: NA